This T cell receptor beta chain stems from a study of cytomegalovirus exposure and HLA in healthy donors. Turning to the study itself: The approximately 600 first-cohort repertoires shared a platform with the approximately 110 validation repertoires, as reported in a later analysis.

A note on this clone: What it binds is unknown.

Study-level results: According to the study, around 160 TCR beta chains were cytomegalovirus-associated. According to a subsequent analysis, TCR clusters from the first cohort were inclined to appear together in the 110 or so validation repertoires.

The CDR3 consists of 12 residues. CDR1 and CDR2 (germline): MNHEY, SVGAGI. V shed 6 bases and J shed 6 bases, with 12 bases lying between them. Only in-frame clones appear in the TCRdb table, and some are missing; sequencing was by immunoSEQ multiplex PCR. The table includes about 240,000 clones, 85% to 90% detected once. The donors were members of the validation cohort comprising about 120 subjects, separate from the roughly 690-subject first cohort. This chain connects TRBV6-5 to TRBJ2-7; TRBD1 is a possible D gene (6 bases). The clonotype originates from a man younger than 30 in good health and CMV-seronegative. Sequencing was performed on PBMCs. The CDR3 DNA reads TGTGCCAGCAGAAGACAGGCGGGCGAGCAGTACTTC. It is translated as CASRRQAGEQYF.